This is a list of T cell receptor beta chains from one sample in a study of blood T cell repertoires in COVID-19. TCRdb's table, derived via immunoSEQ multiplex PCR, lists solely in-frame clones and lacks some. The data contain around 60,000 clones, over 75% of them singletons. Sequencing was carried out using peripheral blood. The receptors derive from an older woman with active COVID-19. The CDR3 runs from the conserved cysteine through the conserved F or W. The order of the fields is J gene, D gene, clone size, V gene, CDR3 DNA, CDR3 protein. A D gene is named only where the DNA matches it firmly. The listing skips clone size in some rows; elsewhere it reads once, few, many or a size class.

>TRBJ2-1|TRBD1|-|TRBV5-1
TGCGCCAGCAGCTCGGGACAGGGAGTGTACAATGAGCAGTTCTTC
CASSSGQGVYNEQFF
>TRBJ1-1|TRBD1|-|TRBV5-4
TGTGCCAGCAGTCGGGACAGAGTGAACACTGAAGCTTTCTTT
CASSRDRVNTEAFF
>TRBJ1-5|-|-|TRBV7-3
TGTGCCAGCAGCTCTTTCAATCAGCCCCAGCATTTT
CASSSFNQPQHF
>TRBJ2-7|-|-|TRBV11-2
TGTGCCAGCAGGAAGGGGTTTTGGGATACCTACGAGCAGTACTTC
CASRKGFWDTYEQYF
>TRBJ2-3|-|-|TRBV6-5
TGTGCCAGCAGGGCGGGGCGGGGACGCACAGATACGCAGTATTTT
CASRAGRGRTDTQYF
>TRBJ2-1|TRBD2|-|TRBV27
TGTGCCAGCAGTGTTAGCGGGGGTTCAAGGAATGAGCAGTTCTTC
CASSVSGGSRNEQFF
>TRBJ1-4|-|-|TRBV4-1
TGCGCCAGCAGCCAAGGAGGGACTCCTAAGGATGAAAAACTGTTTTTT
CASSQGGTPKDEKLFF
>TRBJ1-1|-|-|TRBV10-3
TGTGCCATCAGCCCCGACAGTTTGAACACTGAAGCTTTCTTT
CAISPDSLNTEAFF
>TRBJ2-7|TRBD1|once|TRBV7-2
TGTGCCAGCAGCTTAGAGCCGGGACAGGGGGGCGGCTACGAGCAGTACTTC
CASSLEPGQGGGYEQYF
>TRBJ2-1|TRBD2|-|TRBV5-1
TGCGCCAGCAGCCGGGGACTAGCGGGGGTATTTGATGAGCAGTTCTTC
CASSRGLAGVFDEQFF
>TRBJ2-7|TRBD1|-|TRBV9
TGTGCCAGCAGCGCACAGGGGGGCCTTGGGGGCGAGCAGTACTTC
CASSAQGGLGGEQYF
>TRBJ1-2|TRBD1|-|TRBV5-1
TGCGCCAGCAGTTCCGGACAGGGTAGAGGCTATGGCTACACCTTC
CASSSGQGRGYGYTF
>TRBJ1-4|TRBD1|-|TRBV2
TGTGCCAGCTGCGGGACAGGGGGAGAAAAACTGTTTTTT
CASCGTGGEKLFF
>TRBJ2-1|TRBD2|-|TRBV6-5
TGTGCCAGCAGTCCAGGGCTAGCGGGCTACAATGAGCAGTTCTTC
CASSPGLAGYNEQFF
>TRBJ2-3|TRBD1|-|TRBV27
TGTGCCAGCAGTTATTCCCCAGGGGGCCCAATCGTTGATACGCAGTATTTT
CASSYSPGGPIVDTQYF
>TRBJ2-1|-|-|TRBV27
TGTGCCAGCATCCATGCCCCACTTAGGAGCTCCTACAATGAGCAGTTCTTC
CASIHAPLRSSYNEQFF
>TRBJ2-7|-|-|TRBV14
TGTGCCAGCAGCCAAGTAAACGAGCAGTACTTC
CASSQVNEQYF
>TRBJ1-2|-|-|TRBV7-9
TGTGCCAGCAGCGGTGGGGGCAGCACTAACTATGGCTACACCTTC
CASSGGGSTNYGYTF
>TRBJ2-3|TRBD1|-|TRBV7-8
TGTGCCAGCAGCTCTCAGGGACAGTTGGGGGATACGCAGTATTTT
CASSSQGQLGDTQYF
>TRBJ2-7|TRBD2|-|TRBV5-1
TGCGCCAGCAGCCGGATAGCGGGGCGGGCGCAGGCGTTCTACGAGCAGTACTTC
CASSRIAGRAQAFYEQYF
>TRBJ2-7|-|-|TRBV3-1/TRBV3-2
TGTGCCAGCAGCCCTTTACAGGGCTCCTACGAGCAGTACTTC
CASSPLQGSYEQYF
>TRBJ1-6|-|-|TRBV7-3
TGTGCCAGCAGCTTAACGGGGAGTGGTTCACCCCTCCACTTT
CASSLTGSGSPLHF
>TRBJ1-5|-|-|TRBV6-2/TRBV6-3
TGTGCCAGCAGTTCCAGGGTAAATAGCAATCAGCCCCAGCATTTT
CASSSRVNSNQPQHF
>TRBJ1-3|TRBD1|-|TRBV7-2
TGTGCCAGCAGCCCGGACAGGGTCGGAAACACCATATATTTT
CASSPDRVGNTIYF
>TRBJ1-1|-|few|TRBV19
TGTGCCAGTAGTGGACTGGGGAACACTGAAGCTTTCTTT
CASSGLGNTEAFF
>TRBJ2-7|TRBD1|-|TRBV7-9
TGTGCCAGCAGCTTGGAAGTCGGGACAGGGTTCCACGAGCAGTACTTC
CASSLEVGTGFHEQYF
>TRBJ2-7|TRBD1|-|TRBV19
TGTGCCAGTAATCAGCCGGGACAGGGGAATGAGCAGTACTTC
CASNQPGQGNEQYF
>TRBJ1-2|-|-|TRBV10-3
TGTGCCTCATCCCCGGGGGATTACTATGGCTACACCTTC
CASSPGDYYGYTF
>TRBJ1-3|-|-|TRBV11-2
TGTGCCAGCAGCTCGACCGGGATCTCTGGAAACACCATATATTTT
CASSSTGISGNTIYF
>TRBJ2-1|TRBD2|-|TRBV10-3
TGTGCCATCAGTGAGTGGGGTAGCGGGCACTACAATGAGCAGTTCTTC
CAISEWGSGHYNEQFF
>TRBJ1-1|TRBD1|-|TRBV7-2
TGTGCCAGCAGCCCAAGACAGGGCCGAAGCTCTGAAGCTTTCTTT
CASSPRQGRSSEAFF
>TRBJ2-5|-|-|TRBV5-1
TGCGCCAGCATGCGCGGGACGGGGGAGACCCAGTACTTC
CASMRGTGETQYF
>TRBJ2-7|TRBD2|-|TRBV3-1/TRBV3-2
TGTGCCAGCAGCCAAGATAGCACTAGCGGGGTGAAACCTTACGAGCAGTACTTC
CASSQDSTSGVKPYEQYF
>TRBJ2-5|TRBD2|-|TRBV5-1
TGCGCCAGCAGCTTGGCGAGGGAGCGGGGGCCCCAAGAGACCCAGTACTTC
CASSLARERGPQETQYF
>TRBJ1-1|-|-|TRBV9
TGTGCCAGCAGCGTAGCTCCATACAGGGCGAACACTGAAGCTTTCTTT
CASSVAPYRANTEAFF
>TRBJ1-1|-|-|TRBV5-6
TGTGCCAGCAGCTTGGGGGGCCCTTTCCCAACCGCTGAAGCTTTCTTT
CASSLGGPFPTAEAFF
>TRBJ1-2|-|-|TRBV29-1
TGCAGCGTTGAATCGGGGGTTATTGGCTACACCTTC
CSVESGVIGYTF
>TRBJ2-7|TRBD1|-|TRBV5-4
TGTGCCAGCAGCTGGGACAGGGCCTACGAGCAGTACTTC
CASSWDRAYEQYF
>TRBJ1-5|TRBD1|-|TRBV6-5
TGTGCCAGCAGCGACGGGGGACAGGGTTCCCAGCCCCAGCATTTT
CASSDGGQGSQPQHF
>TRBJ1-2|TRBD1|-|TRBV5-6
TGTGCCAGCAGCCCGACAGGGGCCTATGGCTACACCTTC
CASSPTGAYGYTF
>TRBJ1-1|-|-|TRBV11-2
TGTGCCAGCAGCTTATGGAGGGAAGAAGCTTTCTTT
CASSLWREEAFF
>TRBJ1-1|TRBD1|-|TRBV19
TGTGCCAGCGTCTACAGGGGATTCGGATCCGTAAACACTGAAGCTTTCTTT
CASVYRGFGSVNTEAFF
>TRBJ1-1|-|-|TRBV5-6
TGTGCCAGCAGCAAGAACGGGGGCACTGAAGCTTTCTTT
CASSKNGGTEAFF
>TRBJ2-3|TRBD2|-|TRBV9
TGTGCCAGCAGCACGGGACTCGCGGGGGGCGCAGATACGCAGTATTTT
CASSTGLAGGADTQYF
>TRBJ1-4|TRBD1|-|TRBV4-3
TGCGCCAGCAGCCAAGATTCGGGACAGGGGAATGAAAAACTGTTTTTT
CASSQDSGQGNEKLFF
>TRBJ2-7|-|few|TRBV29-1
TGCAGCGTTATGTCGGAGACCTACGAGCAGTACTTC
CSVMSETYEQYF
>TRBJ2-6|-|-|TRBV6-1
TGTGCCAGCAGTGAAAGTGCTTGGGGCCGGCTTGGGTTCTCTCTGGCTGGGGCCAACGTCCTGACTTTC
CASSESAWGRLGFSLAGANVLTF
>TRBJ1-5|-|-|TRBV3-1/TRBV3-2
TGTGCCAGCAGCCAAATGAGGGATCAGCCCCAGCATTTT
CASSQMRDQPQHF
>TRBJ2-7|-|-|TRBV6-5
TGTGCCAGCAGCATGGACATACTGAGGGAGCAGTACTTC
CASSMDILREQYF
>TRBJ1-2|-|-|TRBV4-1
TGCGCCAGCAGCCAAGAGACAAGGGGCGGCTACACCTTC
CASSQETRGGYTF
>TRBJ1-1|-|-|TRBV6-5
TGTGCCAGCAGTACGACAATTATGAACACTGAAGCTTTCTTT
CASSTTIMNTEAFF
>TRBJ2-1|-|-|TRBV6-5
TGTGCCAGCAGTTTGCACCGGGGTGGTGAGCAGTTCTTC
CASSLHRGGEQFF
>TRBJ2-2|TRBD2|-|TRBV4-1
TGCGCCAGCAGTTTAAGCGGGGGGGCCTCCGGGGAGCTGTTTTTT
CASSLSGGASGELFF
>TRBJ1-1|-|-|TRBV4-2
TGTGCCAGCAGCCAAGATCAGGGTAGTACTGAAGCTTTCTTT
CASSQDQGSTEAFF
>TRBJ1-4|-|-|TRBV5-6
TGTGCCAGCAGTATTTTTAATGAAAAACTGTTTTTT
CASSIFNEKLFF
>TRBJ2-3|TRBD2|once|TRBV5-1
TGCGCCAGCAGCGCCAAGGGACTAGCGGGGGTTGGAGTGGGACAAACTAGCACAGATACGCAGTATTTT
CASSAKGLAGVGVGQTSTDTQYF
>TRBJ2-1|-|-|TRBV10-1
TGCGCCAGCAGTGAGTCTACGGGGGTATCCTTCAATGAGCAGTTCTTC
CASSESTGVSFNEQFF
>TRBJ2-7|-|-|TRBV10-3
TGTGCCATCAGTGAAGGGGGGGTTTACGAGCAGTACTTC
CAISEGGVYEQYF
>TRBJ1-3|-|-|TRBV5-4
TGTGCCAGCAGCTTCGAGGGAACCTCTGGAAACACCATATATTTT
CASSFEGTSGNTIYF